This is a list of T cell receptor beta chains from one sample in a study of identical twins. TCRdb redid the calling of the 5' RACE reads with MiXCR, one entry per CDR3 protein. This table holds about 240,000 distinct CDR3 sequences, more than 9% found once. Sequencing was performed on memory T cells sorted from blood. These receptors all stem from a man aged 50-59 years in good health. CDR3s include the opening cysteine and the closing phenylalanine or tryptophan. D genes are given only for firm matches. The size of a clone is reported for some rows only, either as once, few or many, or as a class for expanded clones.

CDR3: CASGQTGSNSPLHF
DNA: TGTGCCAGCGGACAGACAGGCTCTAATTCACCCCTCCACTTT
J: TRBJ1-6
D: NA
size: few
V: TRBV6-1
length: 14

CDR3: CASSLGIAGVQYF
DNA: TGTGCCAGCAGCTTAGGAATAGCGGGGGTTCAGTACTTC
J: TRBJ2-4
D: TRBD2
size: many
V: TRBV11-2
length: 13

CDR3: CASSLGARGQGQPQHF
DNA: TGTGCCAGCAGCTTAGGGGCGAGGGGGCAGGGTCAGCCCCAGCATTTT
J: TRBJ1-5
D: TRBD1
size: NA
V: TRBV7-8
length: 16

CDR3: CASSLDPGRNSEAFF
DNA: TGTGCCAGCAGCTTAGACCCAGGGAGAAACTCTGAAGCTTTCTTT
J: TRBJ1-1
D: NA
size: NA
V: TRBV11-2
length: 15

CDR3: CASSPGSYGYTF
DNA: TGTGCCAGCTCACCAGGGAGTTATGGCTACACCTTC
J: TRBJ1-2
D: NA
size: many
V: TRBV18
length: 12

CDR3: CASSMQGNQPQHF
DNA: TGTGCCAGTAGTATGCAGGGGAATCAGCCCCAGCATTTT
J: TRBJ1-5
D: NA
size: NA
V: TRBV19
length: 13

CDR3: CASSLVWQLNTEAFF
DNA: TGTGCCAGCAGCTTAGTTTGGCAGTTGAACACTGAAGCTTTCTTT
J: TRBJ1-1
D: NA
size: NA
V: TRBV7-2
length: 15

CDR3: CASSPESLAKIISSYNEQFF
DNA: TGTGCCAGCAGCCCCGAGTCACTAGCGAAGATCATCAGCTCCTACAATGAGCAGTTCTTC
J: TRBJ2-1
D: TRBD2
size: many
V: TRBV28
length: 20

CDR3: CASSPTVRASNEKLFF
DNA: TGTGCCAGCTCACCGACGGTTCGCGCAAGTAATGAAAAACTGTTTTTT
J: TRBJ1-4
D: NA
size: few
V: TRBV18
length: 16

CDR3: CSASATGYNEQFF
DNA: TGCAGTGCTAGCGCGACAGGTTACAATGAGCAGTTCTTC
J: TRBJ2-1
D: NA
size: NA
V: TRBV20-1
length: 13

CDR3: CASSLTSGALGNEQFF
DNA: TGTGCCAGCAGCCTAACTAGCGGAGCTCTTGGGAATGAGCAGTTCTTC
J: TRBJ2-1
D: TRBD2
size: many
V: TRBV12-3/TRBV12-4
length: 16

CDR3: CASSPPALQGETQYF
DNA: TGTGCCAGCTCACCTCCGGCGCTACAAGGCGAGACCCAGTACTTC
J: TRBJ2-5
D: NA
size: NA
V: TRBV18
length: 15

CDR3: CASSLIGQMIQETQYF
DNA: TGTGCCAGCAGCTTAATTGGACAGATGATACAAGAGACCCAGTACTTC
J: TRBJ2-5
D: NA
size: many
V: TRBV7-2
length: 16

CDR3: CASSLSVWTDQPQHF
DNA: TGTGCCAGCAGTTTATCGGTCTGGACCGATCAGCCCCAGCATTTT
J: TRBJ1-5
D: NA
size: NA
V: TRBV27
length: 15

CDR3: CSARAASGGSYEQYF
DNA: TGCAGTGCTAGAGCGGCTAGCGGGGGTAGTTACGAGCAGTACTTC
J: TRBJ2-7
D: TRBD2
size: many
V: TRBV20-1
length: 15

CDR3: CASSWGTQNNEQFF
DNA: TGTGCCAGCAGCTGGGGGACACAAAACAATGAGCAGTTCTTC
J: TRBJ2-1
D: NA
size: NA
V: TRBV7-2
length: 14

CDR3: CASSEELSSNEQFF
DNA: TGTGCCAGCAGTGAGGAACTCTCTTCCAATGAGCAGTTCTTC
J: TRBJ2-1
D: NA
size: many
V: TRBV2
length: 14